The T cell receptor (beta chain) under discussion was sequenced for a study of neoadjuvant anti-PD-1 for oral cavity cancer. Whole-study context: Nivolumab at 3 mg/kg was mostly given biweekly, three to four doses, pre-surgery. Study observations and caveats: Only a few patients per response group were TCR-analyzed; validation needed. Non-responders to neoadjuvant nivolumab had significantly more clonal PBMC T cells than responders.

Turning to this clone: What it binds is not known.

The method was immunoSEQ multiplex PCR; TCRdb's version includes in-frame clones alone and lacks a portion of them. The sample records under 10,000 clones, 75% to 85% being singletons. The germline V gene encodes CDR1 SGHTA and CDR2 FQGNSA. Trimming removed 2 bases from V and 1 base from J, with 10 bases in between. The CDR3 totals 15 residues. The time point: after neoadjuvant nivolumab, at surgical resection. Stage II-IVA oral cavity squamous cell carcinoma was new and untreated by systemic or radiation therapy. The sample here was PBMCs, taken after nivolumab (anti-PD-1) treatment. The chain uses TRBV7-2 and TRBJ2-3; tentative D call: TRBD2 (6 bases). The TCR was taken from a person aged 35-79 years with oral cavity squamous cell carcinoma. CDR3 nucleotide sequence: TGTGCCAGCAGCTTAAAGGGACTGCGCACAGATACGCAGTATTTT. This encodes CASSLKGLRTDTQYF. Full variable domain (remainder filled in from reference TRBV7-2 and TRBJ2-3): GAGVSQSPSNKVTEKGKDVELRCDPISGHTALYWYRQSLGQGLEFLIYFQGNSAPDKSGLPSDRFSAERTGGSVSTLTIQRTQQEDSAVYLCASSLKGLRTDTQYFGPGTRLTVL.